The clone carrying this T cell receptor beta chain came up a few times. Repertoires were generated with immunoSEQ multiplex PCR, while TCRdb's copy carries only in-frame clones and drops some. There are some 160,000 clones in the sample; approximately 90% occur only once, and approximately 3.1% lies in the top ten. The data originate from a study of cytomegalovirus exposure and HLA in healthy donors. Overall study context: The same platform used for the approximately 670 first-cohort repertoires was also used for the approximately 120 validation repertoires, as a later analysis reported.

The sample taken for sequencing was PBMCs. This sequence originates from a man in his late teens or twenties in good health and CMV-seronegative.

CDR3 amino acids: CASSVGLWDEQFF. The CDR3 DNA sequence: TGTGCCAGCAGCGTGGGACTCTGGGATGAGCAGTTCTTC. V usage is TRBV6-4 and J usage is TRBJ2-1, with D perhaps TRBD2 (6 bases). The CDR3 runs 13 residues. Germline lookup yields CDR1 MRHNA and CDR2 SNTAGT. V was trimmed by 6 bases and J by 8 bases, leaving 14 bases between them.